This TCR beta chain comes out of a study of blood T cells in healthy people across ages. Researchers isolated at least 7 million PBMCs per sample. A second PCR of roughly 7 to 11 cycles used a sample-barcoded 5' primer and a J-beta primer mix. From the 5' RACE reads, TCRdb called clonotypes with MiXCR, one entry per CDR3 protein. The table records roughly 1,500,000 distinct CDR3 sequences, about 32% of them present only once. The length of the CDR3 is 16 residues. Losses at the gene ends were 5 bases for V and 7 bases for J; bases not matched to a gene: 13. Germline lookup yields CDR1 MGHDK and CDR2 SYGVNS. General study results and limits: Naive T cell percentage by flow cytometry tracked strongly with beta diversity. The diversity estimates, figures obtained from one million T cells, were considered underestimates.

This clonotype was seen just once. Its antigen is unknown. This clonotype was obtained from a woman between 25 and 40 years old in good health. Sequenced material: blood. The rearrangement joins TRBV25-1 to TRBJ2-7; TRBD2 matches 11 bases. As DNA, the CDR3 is TGTGCCAGCAGTCCCCTGACTAGCGGGACCTACAATGAGCAGTACTTC. This sequence encodes CASSPLTSGTYNEQYF.